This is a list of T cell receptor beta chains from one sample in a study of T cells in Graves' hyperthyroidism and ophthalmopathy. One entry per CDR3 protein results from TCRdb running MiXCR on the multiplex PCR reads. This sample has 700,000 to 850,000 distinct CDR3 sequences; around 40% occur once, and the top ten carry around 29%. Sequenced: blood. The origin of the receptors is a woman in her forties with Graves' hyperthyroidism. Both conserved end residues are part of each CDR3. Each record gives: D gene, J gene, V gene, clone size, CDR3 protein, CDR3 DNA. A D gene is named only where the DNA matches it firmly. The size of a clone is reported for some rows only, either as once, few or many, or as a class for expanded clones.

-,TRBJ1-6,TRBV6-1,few,CASSEQGRPPLHF,TGTGCCAGCAGTGAACAGGGGCGGCCACCCCTCCACTTT
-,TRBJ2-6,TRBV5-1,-,CASSLAGDGANVLTF,TGCGCCAGCAGCTTGGCTGGGGACGGGGCCAACGTCCTGACTTTC
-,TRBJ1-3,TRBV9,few,CASSKQGSSGNTIYF,TGTGCCAGCAGCAAACAGGGAAGCTCTGGAAACACCATATATTTT
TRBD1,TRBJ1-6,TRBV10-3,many,CATQDRESYNSPLHF,TGTGCCACCCAAGACAGGGAGTCCTATAATTCACCCCTCCACTTT
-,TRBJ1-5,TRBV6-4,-,CASSVETGHNQPQHF,TGTGCCAGCAGTGTCGAGACAGGCCACAATCAGCCCCAGCATTTT
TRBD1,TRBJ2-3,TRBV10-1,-,CASSETPGQATGDTQYF,TGCGCCAGCAGTGAGACCCCGGGACAGGCTACTGGAGATACGCAGTATTTT
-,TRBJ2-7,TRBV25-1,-,CASSDGDEQYF,TGTGCCAGCAGTGATGGGGATGAGCAGTACTTC
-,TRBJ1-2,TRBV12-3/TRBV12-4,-,CASSFAGGYTF,TGTGCCAGCAGTTTTGCGGGGGGCTACACCTTC
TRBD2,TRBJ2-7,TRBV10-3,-,CAISESSSGAYEQYF,TGTGCCATCAGTGAGTCGTCTAGCGGGGCCTACGAACAGTACTTC
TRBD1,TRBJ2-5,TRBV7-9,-,CASSPEPGQGRGAQYF,TGTGCCAGCAGCCCCGAACCGGGACAGGGACGAGGGGCCCAGTACTTC
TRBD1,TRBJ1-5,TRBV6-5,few,CASSYASQGNQPQHF,TGTGCCAGCAGTTACGCATCACAGGGGAATCAGCCCCAGCATTTT
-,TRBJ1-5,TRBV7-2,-,CASSLAVGLGQPQHF,TGTGCCAGCAGCTTAGCGGTCGGTTTGGGGCAGCCCCAGCATTTT
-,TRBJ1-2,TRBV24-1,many,CATSEAGVIDGYTF,TGTGCCACCAGTGAGGCAGGGGTGATTGATGGCTACACCTTC
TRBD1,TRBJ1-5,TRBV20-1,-,CSARLQGSNQPQHF,TGCAGTGCTAGGTTACAGGGGAGCAATCAGCCCCAGCATTTT
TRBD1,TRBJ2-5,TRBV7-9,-,CASSGQGIGPETQYF,TGTGCCAGCTCAGGACAGGGGATTGGACCAGAGACCCAGTACTTC
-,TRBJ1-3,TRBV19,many,CASKISGNTIYF,TGTGCCAGTAAGATCTCTGGAAACACCATATATTTT
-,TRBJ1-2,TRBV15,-,CATSSLVPYGYTF,TGTGCCACCAGCAGCTTAGTACCCTATGGCTACACCTTC
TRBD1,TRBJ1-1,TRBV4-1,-,CASQGASPEAFF,TGCGCCAGCCAGGGGGCGTCCCCTGAAGCTTTCTTT
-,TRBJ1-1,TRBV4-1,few,CASSPTAAQGRDEAFF,TGCGCCAGCAGCCCCACAGCCGCCCAGGGTAGGGATGAAGCTTTCTTT
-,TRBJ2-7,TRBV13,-,CASSLPGNEQYF,TGTGCCAGCAGCTTACCGGGGAACGAGCAGTACTTC
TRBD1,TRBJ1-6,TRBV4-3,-,CASSQEGAGGWSNSPLHF,TGCGCCAGCAGCCAAGAAGGGGCAGGGGGCTGGAGTAATTCACCCCTCCACTTT
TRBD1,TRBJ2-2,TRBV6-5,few,CASSSGQLITGELFF,TGTGCCAGCAGTTCGGGACAGTTAATCACCGGGGAGCTGTTTTTT
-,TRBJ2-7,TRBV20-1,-,CSARMGSWRGEQYF,TGCAGTGCTAGAATGGGGTCTTGGAGGGGCGAGCAGTACTTC
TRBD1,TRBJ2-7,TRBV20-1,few,CSAEGQKGSYEQYF,TGCAGTGCTGAGGGACAGAAAGGGTCCTACGAGCAGTACTTC
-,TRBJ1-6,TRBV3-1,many,CASSPASRDSPLHF,TGTGCCAGCAGCCCAGCGTCTAGGGATTCACCCCTCCACTTT
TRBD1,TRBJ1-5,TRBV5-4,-,CASSLIPGGGQPQHF,TGTGCCAGCAGCTTAATCCCAGGGGGAGGACAGCCCCAGCATTTT
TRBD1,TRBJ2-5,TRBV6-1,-,CASLLVRGGQETQYF,TGTGCCAGCCTTCTCGTCCGAGGGGGCCAGGAGACCCAGTACTTC
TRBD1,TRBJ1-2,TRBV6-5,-,CASSLTGINYGYTF,TGTGCCAGCAGTTTGACAGGGATAAACTATGGCTACACCTTC
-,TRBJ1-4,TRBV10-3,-,CAISVQGGEKLFF,TGTGCCATCAGTGTCCAGGGCGGCGAAAAACTGTTTTTT
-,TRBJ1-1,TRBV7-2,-,CAGSYTGPGAAFF,TGTGCCGGCAGTTATACGGGACCTGGGGCAGCTTTCTTT
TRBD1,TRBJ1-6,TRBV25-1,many,CASSERGREDSPLHF,TGTGCCAGCAGTGAGAGGGGGCGCGAGGATTCACCCCTCCACTTT
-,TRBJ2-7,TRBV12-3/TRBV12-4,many,CASSSVNYEQYF,TGTGCCAGCAGTTCGGTGAACTACGAGCAGTACTTC
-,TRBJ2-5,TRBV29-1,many,CSVDKGEQETQYF,TGCAGCGTTGATAAGGGGGAACAAGAGACCCAGTACTTC
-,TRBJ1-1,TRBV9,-,CASSSSGSVSEAFF,TGTGCCAGCAGCTCGAGCGGGAGTGTGTCTGAAGCTTTCTTT
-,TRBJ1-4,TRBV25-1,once,CASSAQTDLNEELFF,TGTGCCAGCAGTGCGCAGACAGACCTTAATGAAGAACTGTTTTTT
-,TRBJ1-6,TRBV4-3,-,CAGSAGRFNSPLHF,TGCGCCGGCAGCGCCGGCAGGTTTAATTCACCCCTCCACTTT
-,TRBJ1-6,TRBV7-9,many,CASSRSGDSPLHF,TGTGCCAGCAGCAGATCGGGGGATTCACCCCTCCACTTT
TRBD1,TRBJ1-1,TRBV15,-,CAIGTGGVRNTEAFF,TGTGCCATCGGGACAGGGGGCGTCAGGAACACTGAAGCTTTCTTT
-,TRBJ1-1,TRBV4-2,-,CASFPLQEVTEAFF,TGTGCCAGCTTTCCATTACAGGAAGTCACTGAAGCTTTCTTT
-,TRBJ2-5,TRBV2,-,CASTGRAGETQYF,TGTGCCAGCACAGGCAGGGCGGGGGAGACCCAGTACTTC
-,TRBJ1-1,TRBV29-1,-,CSAHSGWGTEAFF,TGCAGCGCCCACAGTGGTTGGGGCACTGAAGCTTTCTTT
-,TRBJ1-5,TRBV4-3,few,CASSQDPGVEQPQHF,TGCGCCAGCAGCCAAGACCCAGGAGTTGAACAGCCCCAGCATTTT
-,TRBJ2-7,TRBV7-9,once,CASSQGQKYEQYF,TGTGCCAGCAGCCAAGGACAGAAATACGAGCAGTACTTC
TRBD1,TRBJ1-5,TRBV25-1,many,CASSVDRGRRQPQHF,TGTGCCAGCAGTGTTGACAGGGGGCGGCGTCAGCCCCAGCATTTT
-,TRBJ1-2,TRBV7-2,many,CASSLRRSANYGYTF,TGTGCCAGCAGCTTACGTAGGTCGGCTAACTATGGCTACACCTTC
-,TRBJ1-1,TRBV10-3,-,CAIGGPNTEAFF,TGTGCCATCGGAGGGCCGAACACTGAAGCTTTCTTT
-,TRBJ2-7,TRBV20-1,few,CSARVTDSRSYEQYF,TGCAGTGCTAGAGTGACGGACAGCCGCTCCTACGAGCAGTACTTC
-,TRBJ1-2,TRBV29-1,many,CSVAEQYYGYTF,TGCAGCGTTGCGGAACAGTACTATGGCTACACCTTC
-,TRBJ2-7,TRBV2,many,CASSEFSGPNYEQYF,TGTGCCAGCAGTGAATTCTCGGGACCAAACTACGAGCAGTACTTC
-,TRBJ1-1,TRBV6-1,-,CASTPGFTLNTEAFF,TGTGCCAGCACCCCCGGGTTTACCCTGAACACTGAAGCTTTCTTT
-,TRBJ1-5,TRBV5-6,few,CASSIDLNPVQTKYNQPQHF,TGTGCCAGTAGTATAGATCTTAATCCCGTACAAACCAAATACAATCAGCCCCAGCATTTT
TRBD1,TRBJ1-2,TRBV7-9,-,CASSEPGQVKYGYTF,TGTGCCAGCAGCGAGCCAGGACAGGTGAAATATGGCTACACCTTC
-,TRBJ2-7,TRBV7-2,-,CASKKDGGGSYEQYF,TGTGCCAGCAAGAAGGACGGTGGGGGCTCCTACGAGCAGTACTTC
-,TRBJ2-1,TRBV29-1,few,CSVEGGPLNEQFF,TGCAGCGTTGAAGGAGGCCCCCTCAATGAGCAGTTCTTC
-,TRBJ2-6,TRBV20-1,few,CSARDSLFSWSGANVLTF,TGCAGTGCTAGAGATTCCTTGTTCTCCTGGTCTGGGGCCAACGTCCTGACTTTC
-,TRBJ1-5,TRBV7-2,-,CASTPGYRKETQHF,TGTGCCAGCACCCCAGGGTACCGAAAAGAGACCCAGCATTTT